This T cell receptor (beta chain) was documented in a study of identical twins. This clonotype was observed many times. TCRdb re-called the 5' RACE reads through MiXCR, storing one row per CDR3 protein. The data contain about 810,000 distinct CDR3 sequences, 9% to 15% of them singletons. The germline CDR1 and CDR2 sequences are SGHRS and YFSETQ. The CDR3 is 14 amino acids. The V end lost 6 bases, the J end lost 8 bases, and 18 bases lay between the germline ends. All donors were healthy Caucasians. These sequences were also reported in another study, on yellow fever vaccine responses in identical twins. That work adds: Twins' vaccine T cell responses were reported to seem partly convergent and partly personalized.

Sequenced: PBMCs. The clonotype was recovered from a woman under 30 in good health. The chain carries TRBV5-1 and TRBJ2-1, with D perhaps TRBD2 (5 bases). The CDR3 bases are TGCGCCAGCACGACGAGCGGTCCACTCCATGAGCAGTTCTTC. It codes for CASTTSGPLHEQFF.